The sequence of this T cell receptor (beta chain) was determined in a study of human T cells and chemical hapten exposure. Study summary: The study enrolled mostly female patients with alopecia areata, totalis or universalis.

CDR3 length equals 15 residues. V was trimmed by 0 bases and J by 5 bases, leaving 16 bases between them. The germline gives CDR1 SQVTM, CDR2 ANQGSEA. In its sample, this clonotype was seen a few times. Time point in this sample: pre-sensitization, week 0. Indicated treatment: therapeutic diphenylcyclopropenone sensitization with weekly scalp DPC. TCRdb re-called the RACE reads through MiXCR, storing one row per CDR3 protein. The profile shows some 200,000 distinct CDR3 sequences, 30% of them singletons. This TCR came from a woman aged 25-40 years with alopecia areata. Some clones in this sample may be carry-over from other donors' samples. The starting material was whole blood, obtained in connection with sensitization to the hapten diphenylcyclopropenone (DPC). The rearrangement uses TRBV29-1 and TRBJ2-5; D not resolved. The CDR3 loop is CSVEDEGIVGETQYF. In nucleotides, the CDR3 is TGCAGCGTTGAAGATGAAGGGATAGTCGGGGAGACCCAGTACTTC.